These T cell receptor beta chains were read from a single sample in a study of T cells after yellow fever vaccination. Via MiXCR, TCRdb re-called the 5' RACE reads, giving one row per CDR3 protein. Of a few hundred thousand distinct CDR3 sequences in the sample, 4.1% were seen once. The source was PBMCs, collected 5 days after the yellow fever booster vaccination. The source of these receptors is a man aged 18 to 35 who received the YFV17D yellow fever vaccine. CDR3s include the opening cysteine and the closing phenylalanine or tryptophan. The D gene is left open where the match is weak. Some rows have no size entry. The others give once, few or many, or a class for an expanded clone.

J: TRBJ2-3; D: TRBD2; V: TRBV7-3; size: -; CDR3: CASRQRGGWDTQYF; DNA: TGTGCCAGCAGGCAACGGGGGGGTTGGGATACGCAGTATTTT
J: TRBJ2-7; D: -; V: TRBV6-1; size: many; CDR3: CASSDEGGGSSYEQYF; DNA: TGTGCCAGCAGTGACGAGGGGGGCGGAAGCTCCTACGAGCAGTACTTC
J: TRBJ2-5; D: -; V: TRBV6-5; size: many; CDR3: CASSYGQTQETQYF; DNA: TGTGCCAGCAGTTACGGGCAGACTCAAGAGACCCAGTACTTC
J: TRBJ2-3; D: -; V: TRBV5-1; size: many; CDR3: CASSSRTTFTDTQYF; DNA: TGCGCCAGCAGCTCGAGGACTACCTTCACAGATACGCAGTATTTT
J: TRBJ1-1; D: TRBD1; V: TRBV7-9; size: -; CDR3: CASSPPDRGRTEAFF; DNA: TGTGCCAGCAGCCCCCCCGACAGGGGAAGGACTGAAGCTTTCTTT
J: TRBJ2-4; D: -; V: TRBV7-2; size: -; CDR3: CASSIDQGNIQYF; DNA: TGTGCCAGCAGTATAGACCAAGGAAACATTCAGTACTTC
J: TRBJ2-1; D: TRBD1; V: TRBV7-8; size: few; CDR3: CASSPRTGGNEQFF; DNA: TGTGCCAGCAGCCCTCGGACAGGGGGGAATGAGCAGTTCTTC
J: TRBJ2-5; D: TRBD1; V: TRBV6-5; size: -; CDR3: CASSYRGTGRGETQYF; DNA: TGTGCCAGCAGTTACCGGGGGACAGGGCGAGGGGAGACCCAGTACTTC
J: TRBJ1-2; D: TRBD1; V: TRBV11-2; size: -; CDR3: CASSSETGLHTF; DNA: TGTGCCAGCAGCTCCGAGACAGGGTTACACACCTTC
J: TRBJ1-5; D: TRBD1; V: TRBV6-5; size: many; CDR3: CASSSFRDSNSNQPQHF; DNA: TGTGCCAGCAGTTCCTTCCGGGACAGTAATAGCAATCAGCCCCAGCATTTT
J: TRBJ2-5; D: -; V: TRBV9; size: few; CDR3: CASSVTGAGGQETQYF; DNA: TGTGCCAGCAGCGTAACGGGGGCTGGGGGGCAAGAGACCCAGTACTTC
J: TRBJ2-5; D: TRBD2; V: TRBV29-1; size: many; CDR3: CSVVGRGGRETQYF; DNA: TGCAGCGTTGTCGGACGGGGGGGGCGAGAGACCCAGTACTTC
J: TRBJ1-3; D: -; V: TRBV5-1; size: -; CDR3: CASSPGHRSGNTIYF; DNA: TGCGCCAGCAGCCCGGGACACCGCTCTGGAAACACCATATATTTT
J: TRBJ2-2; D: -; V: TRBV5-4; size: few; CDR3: CASSPKSGAGTGELFF; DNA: TGTGCCAGCAGCCCAAAATCGGGGGCTGGCACCGGGGAGCTGTTTTTT
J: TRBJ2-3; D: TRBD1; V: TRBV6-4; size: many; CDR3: CASSPGQATDTQYF; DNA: TGTGCCAGCAGCCCTGGACAGGCAACAGATACGCAGTATTTT
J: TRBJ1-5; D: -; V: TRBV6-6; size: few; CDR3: CASSPFSLMANSNQPQHF; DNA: TGTGCCAGCAGCCCCTTTTCGTTGATGGCAAACAGCAATCAGCCCCAGCATTTT
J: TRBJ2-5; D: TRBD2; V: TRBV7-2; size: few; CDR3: CASSLVYTGGRETQYF; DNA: TGTGCCAGCAGCTTAGTATATACGGGAGGGAGGGAGACCCAGTACTTC
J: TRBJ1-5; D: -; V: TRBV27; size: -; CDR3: CASTRDPANQPQHF; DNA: TGTGCCAGCACTAGGGACCCTGCGAATCAGCCCCAGCATTTT
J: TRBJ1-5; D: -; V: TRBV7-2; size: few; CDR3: CASSLGGGPSWPQHF; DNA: TGTGCCAGCAGCTTAGGTGGGGGGCCCTCCTGGCCCCAGCATTTT
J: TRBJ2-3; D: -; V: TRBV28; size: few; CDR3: CASSFVTTLDTQYF; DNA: TGTGCCAGCAGTTTCGTGACGACCCTAGATACGCAGTATTTT
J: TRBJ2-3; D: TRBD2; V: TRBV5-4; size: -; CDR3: CASSPGLAGGSFTDTQYF; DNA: TGTGCCAGCAGCCCGGGACTAGCGGGGGGGTCTTTCACAGATACGCAGTATTTT
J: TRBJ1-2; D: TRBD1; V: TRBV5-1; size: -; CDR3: CASSWDRDGYTF; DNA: TGCGCCAGCAGCTGGGACAGGGATGGCTACACCTTC
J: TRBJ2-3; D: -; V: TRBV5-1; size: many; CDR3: CASSFTDTQYF; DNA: TGTGCCAGCAGCTTTACAGATACGCAGTATTTT
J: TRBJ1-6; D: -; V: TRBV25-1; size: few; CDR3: CASRESSYNSPLHF; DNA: TGTGCCAGCAGAGAGAGCTCCTATAATTCACCCCTCCACTTT
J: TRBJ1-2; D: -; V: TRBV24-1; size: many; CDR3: CATSETGVYGYTF; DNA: TGTGCCACCAGTGAAACAGGCGTCTATGGCTACACCTTC
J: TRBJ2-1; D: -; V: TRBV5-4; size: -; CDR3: CASSLVTAYNEQFF; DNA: TGTGCCAGCAGCTTGGTGACAGCCTACAATGAGCAGTTCTTC
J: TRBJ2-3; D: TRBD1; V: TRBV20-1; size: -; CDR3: CRATGGSTDTQYF; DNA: TGCAGGGCTACAGGGGGAAGCACAGATACGCAGTATTTT
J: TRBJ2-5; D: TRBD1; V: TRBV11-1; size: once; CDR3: CASSARDRGPETQYF; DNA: TGTGCCAGCAGCGCGCGGGACAGGGGGCCAGAGACCCAGTACTTC
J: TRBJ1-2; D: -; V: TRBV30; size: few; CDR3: CAWSANYGYTF; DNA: TGTGCCTGGAGTGCTAACTATGGCTACACCTTC
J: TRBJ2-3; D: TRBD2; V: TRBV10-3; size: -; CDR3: CATTSRASGELTDTQYF; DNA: TGTGCCACAACCTCTAGGGCTAGCGGGGAGTTGACAGATACGCAGTATTTT
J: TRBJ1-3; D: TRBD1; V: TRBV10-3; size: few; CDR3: CATHRGSGNTIYF; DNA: TGTGCCACACACAGGGGCTCTGGAAACACCATATATTTT
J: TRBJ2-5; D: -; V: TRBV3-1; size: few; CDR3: CASSQDLQQGPQETQYF; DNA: TGTGCCAGCAGCCAAGACCTGCAGCAGGGGCCCCAAGAGACCCAGTACTTC
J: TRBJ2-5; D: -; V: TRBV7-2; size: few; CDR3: CASSPSRAGSGETQYF; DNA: TGTGCCAGCAGCCCATCCCGGGCGGGGTCCGGAGAGACCCAGTACTTC
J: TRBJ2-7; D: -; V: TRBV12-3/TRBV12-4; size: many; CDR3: CASSFRESYEQYF; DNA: TGTGCCAGCAGTTTTCGGGAATCCTACGAGCAGTACTTC
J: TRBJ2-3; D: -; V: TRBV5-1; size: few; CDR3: CASSGTSFDTQYF; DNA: TGCGCCAGCAGCGGGACTTCGTTTGATACGCAGTATTTT
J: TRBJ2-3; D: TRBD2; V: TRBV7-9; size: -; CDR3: CASSLPGTSGALRSYF; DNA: TGTGCCAGCAGCCTCCCAGGCACTAGCGGGGCACTGAGGTCGTATTTT
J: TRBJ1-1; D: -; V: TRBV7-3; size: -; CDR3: CASSLSGGATEAFF; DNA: TGTGCCAGCAGCTTAAGCGGGGGCGCAACTGAAGCTTTCTTT
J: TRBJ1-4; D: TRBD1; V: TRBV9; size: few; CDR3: CASSEGAFPNEKLFF; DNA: TGTGCCAGCAGCGAGGGGGCTTTCCCGAATGAAAAACTGTTTTTT
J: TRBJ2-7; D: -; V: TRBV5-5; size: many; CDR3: CASSLTSYEQYF; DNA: TGTGCCAGCAGCCTCACCTCCTACGAGCAGTACTTC
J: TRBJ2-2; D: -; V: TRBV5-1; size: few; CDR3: CASSSTNEQLTGELFF; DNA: TGCGCCAGCAGCTCCACCAATGAACAACTCACCGGGGAGCTGTTTTTT
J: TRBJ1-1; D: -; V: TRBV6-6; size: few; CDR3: CASSSKGGKNTEAFF; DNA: TGTGCCAGCAGCTCAAAGGGGGGCAAGAACACTGAAGCTTTCTTT
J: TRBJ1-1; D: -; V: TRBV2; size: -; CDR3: CASSEDWGGANTEAFF; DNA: TGTGCCAGCAGTGAAGATTGGGGGGGGGCCAACACTGAAGCTTTCTTT
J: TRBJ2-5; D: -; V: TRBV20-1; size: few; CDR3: CSARDRGAETQYF; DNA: TGCAGTGCTAGAGACAGGGGGGCGGAGACCCAGTACTTC
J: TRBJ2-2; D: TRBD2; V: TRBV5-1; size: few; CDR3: CASSPSSGPNTGELFF; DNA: TGCGCCAGCAGCCCATCTAGCGGGCCGAACACCGGGGAGCTGTTTTTT
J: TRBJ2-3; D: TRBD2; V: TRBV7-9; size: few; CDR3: CASSATSGGADGTDTQYF; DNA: TGTGCCAGCAGCGCGACTAGCGGGGGGGCTGATGGCACAGATACGCAGTATTTT
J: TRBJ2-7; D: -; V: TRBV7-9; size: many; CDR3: CASRSQGPYEQYF; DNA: TGTGCCAGCAGATCCCAGGGACCCTACGAGCAGTACTTC
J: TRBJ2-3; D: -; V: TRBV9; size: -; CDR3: CASSVVPSTDTQYF; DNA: TGTGCCAGCAGCGTAGTCCCTAGCACAGATACGCAGTATTTT
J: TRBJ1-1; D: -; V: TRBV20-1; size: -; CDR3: CSAIRGAVNTEAFF; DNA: TGCAGTGCTATTAGGGGGGCGGTGAACACTGAAGCTTTCTTT
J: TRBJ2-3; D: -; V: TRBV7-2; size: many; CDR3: CASSLVMWSTDTQYF; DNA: TGTGCCAGCAGCTTAGTTATGTGGAGCACAGATACGCAGTATTTT
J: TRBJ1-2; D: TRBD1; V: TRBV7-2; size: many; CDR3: CASSSQGALGYTF; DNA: TGTGCCAGCAGCTCTCAGGGGGCGCTTGGCTACACCTTC
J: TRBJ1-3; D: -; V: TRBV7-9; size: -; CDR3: CASSTLGGARGNTIYF; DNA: TGTGCCAGCAGTACGCTCGGGGGGGCGCGGGGAAACACCATATATTTT
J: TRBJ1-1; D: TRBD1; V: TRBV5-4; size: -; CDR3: CASRGQGVTEAFF; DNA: TGTGCCAGCAGAGGACAGGGTGTCACTGAAGCTTTCTTT
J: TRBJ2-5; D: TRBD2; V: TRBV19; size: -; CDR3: CASSIVAGLSETQYF; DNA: TGTGCCAGTAGTATAGTAGCGGGTCTCAGTGAGACCCAGTACTTC
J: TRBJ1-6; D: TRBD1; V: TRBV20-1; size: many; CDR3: CSASTGTGVSPLHF; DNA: TGCAGTGCTAGTACAGGGACAGGGGTTTCACCCCTCCACTTT
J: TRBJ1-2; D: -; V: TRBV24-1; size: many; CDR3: CATSDRGYGYTF; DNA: TGTGCCACCAGTGATAGGGGATATGGCTACACCTTC
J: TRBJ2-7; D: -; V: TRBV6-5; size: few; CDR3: CASSYGTTGSYEQYF; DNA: TGTGCCAGCAGTTACGGTACGACGGGGTCCTACGAGCAGTACTTC